This is a list of T cell receptor beta chains from one sample in a study of cytomegalovirus exposure and HLA in healthy donors. The table came from immunoSEQ multiplex PCR; TCRdb's copy has only in-frame clones and leaves some out. There are 90,000 to 150,000 clones in the sample; 81% occur only once, and less than 2.5% lies in the top ten. The sequenced material came from PBMCs. The receptors were sampled from a woman between 40 and 50 years old in good health and CMV-seronegative. CDR3s include the opening cysteine and the closing phenylalanine or tryptophan.

j_call: TRBJ2-6
v_call: TRBV7-8
cdr3_aa: CASSLPGQGAYGANVLTF

j_call: TRBJ2-3
v_call: TRBV7-9
cdr3_aa: CASSAGTSGGNTDTQYF

j_call: TRBJ2-7
v_call: TRBV5-6
cdr3_aa: CASSLWDRDYHEQYF

j_call: TRBJ1-3
v_call: TRBV7-3
cdr3_aa: CASSFGTGTGNTIYF

j_call: TRBJ2-7
v_call: TRBV6-5
cdr3_aa: CASSSIDGQGYEQYF

j_call: TRBJ2-7
v_call: TRBV28
cdr3_aa: CASSITSGRFEQYF

j_call: TRBJ2-1
v_call: TRBV11-2
cdr3_aa: CASSSTGAGEQFF

j_call: TRBJ1-2
v_call: TRBV19
cdr3_aa: CASTAGSTGGGYTF

j_call: TRBJ2-5
v_call: TRBV4-1
cdr3_aa: CASSLASGTLQETQYF

j_call: TRBJ2-7
v_call: TRBV28
cdr3_aa: CASSPDSSYEQYF

j_call: TRBJ2-3
v_call: TRBV5-1
cdr3_aa: CASSDGQGFGTDTQYF

j_call: TRBJ2-3
v_call: TRBV10-2
cdr3_aa: CASTGLAGARTSTDTQYF

j_call: TRBJ2-6
v_call: TRBV7-3
cdr3_aa: CASREFQGSSGANVLTF

j_call: TRBJ2-3
v_call: TRBV27
cdr3_aa: CASSLARGVPDTQYF